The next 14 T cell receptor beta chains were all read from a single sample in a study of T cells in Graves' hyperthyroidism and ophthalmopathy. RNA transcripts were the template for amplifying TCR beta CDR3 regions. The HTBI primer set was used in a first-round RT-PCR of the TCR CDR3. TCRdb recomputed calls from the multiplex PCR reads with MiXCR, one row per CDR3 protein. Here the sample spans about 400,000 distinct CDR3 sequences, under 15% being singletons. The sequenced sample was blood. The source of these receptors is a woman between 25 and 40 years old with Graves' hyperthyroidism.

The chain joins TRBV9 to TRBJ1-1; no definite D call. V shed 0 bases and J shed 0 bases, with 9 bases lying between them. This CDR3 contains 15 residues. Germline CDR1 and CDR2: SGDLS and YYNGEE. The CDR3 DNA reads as TGTGCCAGCAGCGTAGCTATGGGATTGAACACTGAAGCTTTCTTT. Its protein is CASSVAMGLNTEAFF. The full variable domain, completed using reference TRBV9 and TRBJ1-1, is DSGVTQTPKHLITATGQRVTLRCSPRSGDLSVYWYQQSLDQGLQFLIQYYNGEERAKGNILERFSAQQFPDLHSELNLSSLELGDSALYFCASSVAMGLNTEAFFGQGTRLTVV.

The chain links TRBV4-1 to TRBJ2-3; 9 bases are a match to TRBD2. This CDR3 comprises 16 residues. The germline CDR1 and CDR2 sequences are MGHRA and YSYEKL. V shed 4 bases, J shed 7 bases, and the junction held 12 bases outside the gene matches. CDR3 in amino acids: CASSLDVTSGFNTQYF. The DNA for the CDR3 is TGCGCCAGCAGCCTCGACGTGACTAGCGGATTCAATACGCAGTATTTT.

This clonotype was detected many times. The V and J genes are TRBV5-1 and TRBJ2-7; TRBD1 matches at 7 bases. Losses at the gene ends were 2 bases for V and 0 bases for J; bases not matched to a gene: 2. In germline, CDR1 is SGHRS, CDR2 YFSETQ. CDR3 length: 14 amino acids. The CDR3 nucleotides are TGCGCCAGCAGCTTAGGGGACAGCTCCTACGAGCAGTACTTC. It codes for CASSLGDSSYEQYF.

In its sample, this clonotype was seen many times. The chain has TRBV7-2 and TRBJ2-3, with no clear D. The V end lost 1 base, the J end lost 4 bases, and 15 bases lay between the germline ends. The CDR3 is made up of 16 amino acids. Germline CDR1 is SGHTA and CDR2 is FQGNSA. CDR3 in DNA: TGTGCCAGCAGCTTAGGGCTCCTGAAACCACCAGATACGCAGTATTTT. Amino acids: CASSLGLLKPPDTQYF.

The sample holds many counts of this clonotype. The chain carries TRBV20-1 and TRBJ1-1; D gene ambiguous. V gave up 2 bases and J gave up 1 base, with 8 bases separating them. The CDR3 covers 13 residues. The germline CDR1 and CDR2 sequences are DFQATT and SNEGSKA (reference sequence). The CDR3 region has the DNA TGCAGTGCTAGACCCGACGGGAACACTGAAGCTTTCTTT. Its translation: CSARPDGNTEAFF.

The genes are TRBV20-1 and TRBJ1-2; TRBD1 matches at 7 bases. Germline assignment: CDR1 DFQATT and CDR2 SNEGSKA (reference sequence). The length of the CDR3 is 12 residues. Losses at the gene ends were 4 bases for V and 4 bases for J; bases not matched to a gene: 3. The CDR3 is CSANPGGYGYTF. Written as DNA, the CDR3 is TGCAGTGCTAACCCAGGGGGCTATGGCTACACCTTC.

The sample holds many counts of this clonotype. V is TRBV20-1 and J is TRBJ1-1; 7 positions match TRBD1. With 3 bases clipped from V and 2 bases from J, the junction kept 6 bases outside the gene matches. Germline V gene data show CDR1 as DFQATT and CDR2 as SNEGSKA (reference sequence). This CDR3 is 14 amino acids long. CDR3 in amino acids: CSARSGTANTEAFF. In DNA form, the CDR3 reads TGCAGTGCTAGGAGCGGGACAGCTAACACTGAAGCTTTCTTT.

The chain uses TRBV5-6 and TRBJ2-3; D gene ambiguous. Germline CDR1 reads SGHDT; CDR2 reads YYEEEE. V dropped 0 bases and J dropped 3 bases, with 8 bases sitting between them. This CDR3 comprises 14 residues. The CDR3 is CASSLGGVTDTQYF. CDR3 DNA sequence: TGTGCCAGCAGCTTGGGGGGTGTTACAGATACGCAGTATTTT.

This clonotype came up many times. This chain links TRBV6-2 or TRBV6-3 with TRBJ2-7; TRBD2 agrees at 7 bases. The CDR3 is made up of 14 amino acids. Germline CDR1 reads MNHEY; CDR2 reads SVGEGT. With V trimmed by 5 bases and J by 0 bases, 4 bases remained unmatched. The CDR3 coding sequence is TGTGCCAGCAGTATCACTAGCGACTCCTACGAGCAGTACTTC. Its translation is CASSITSDSYEQYF.

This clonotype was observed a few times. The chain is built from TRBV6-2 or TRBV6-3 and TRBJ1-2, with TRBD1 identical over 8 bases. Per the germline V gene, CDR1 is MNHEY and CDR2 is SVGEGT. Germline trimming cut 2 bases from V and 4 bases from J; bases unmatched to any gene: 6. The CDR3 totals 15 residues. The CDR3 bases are TGTGCCAGCAGTTACCGCCCAGGGGGCGGCTATGGCTACACCTTC. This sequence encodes CASSYRPGGGYGYTF.

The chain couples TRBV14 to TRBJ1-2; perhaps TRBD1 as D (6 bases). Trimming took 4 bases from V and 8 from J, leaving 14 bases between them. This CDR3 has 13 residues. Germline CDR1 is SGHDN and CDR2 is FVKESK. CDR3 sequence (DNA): TGTGCCAGCAGCCGGGGGGGCCCGGGAGGCTACACCTTC. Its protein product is CASSRGGPGGYTF.

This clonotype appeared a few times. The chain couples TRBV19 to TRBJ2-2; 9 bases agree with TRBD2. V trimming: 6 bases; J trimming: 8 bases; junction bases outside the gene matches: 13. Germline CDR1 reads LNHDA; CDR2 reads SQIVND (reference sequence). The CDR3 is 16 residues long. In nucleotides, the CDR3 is TGTGCCAGTAGGCGGCCTATAGCGGGAGTAAGAGGGGAGCTGTTTTTT. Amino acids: CASRRPIAGVRGELFF.

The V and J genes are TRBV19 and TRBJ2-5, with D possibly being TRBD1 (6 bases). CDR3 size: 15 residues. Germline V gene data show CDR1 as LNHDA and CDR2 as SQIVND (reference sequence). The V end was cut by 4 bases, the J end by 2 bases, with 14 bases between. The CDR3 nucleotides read TGTGCCAGTAGTACCTACAGGGCCACTCAAGAGACCCAGTACTTC. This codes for CASSTYRATQETQYF.

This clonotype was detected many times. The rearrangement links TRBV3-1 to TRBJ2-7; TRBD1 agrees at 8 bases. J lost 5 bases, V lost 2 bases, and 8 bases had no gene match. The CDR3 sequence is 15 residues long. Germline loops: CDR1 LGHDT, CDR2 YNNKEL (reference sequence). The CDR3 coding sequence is TGTGCCAGCAGCCAATACAGGGGGGCCTCGGACGAGCAGTACTTC. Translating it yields CASSQYRGASDEQYF.